This TCR beta chain was captured in a study of cytotoxic CD8 clonotypes in ibrutinib-treated CLL. Study-level background: Recorded responses included 24 partial and 2 complete; following median about 68 months, approximately 14 stayed remitted and around twelve progressed. Each sample contained, on average, about 250,000 productive templates and some 90,000 productive rearrangements.

Study-wide findings and caveats: While tracking circulating CD8+ T-cell counts, baseline clonality exceeded that of age-matched healthy donors. Ibrutinib response saw clonality rise, and progression saw it return toward baseline.

V was cut by 2 bases and J by 6 bases, with 29 bases left in between. The CDR3 loop spans 19 amino acids. Germline lookup yields CDR1 PRHDT and CDR2 FYEKMQ (reference sequence). TCRdb's copy holds only in-frame clones and misses some; the assay was immunoSEQ multiplex PCR. The profile shows about 140,000 clones, approximately 90% of them singletons. As to this clone: The antigen is not known.

This TCR was recovered from a human donor with chronic lymphocytic leukemia. Sample: PBMCs, taken after 12 months of ibrutinib treatment. V and J are TRBV13 and TRBJ2-7, with TRBD1 as a possible D gene (5 bases). CDR3 nucleotides: TGTGCCAGCAGCTTACGACAGTCGATAAAACCTATGACAGAACTCGAGCAGTACTTC. This codes for CASSLRQSIKPMTELEQYF.